These T cell receptor beta chains were read from a single sample in a study of CD8 T cells in ankylosing spondylitis. TCRdb redid the calling of the 5' RACE reads with MiXCR, one entry per CDR3 protein. The data hold around 130,000 distinct CDR3 sequences, with under 20% observed a single time. The sample consisted of blood, either unsorted or a sorted T cell fraction (not recorded which). These receptors originate from a male donor with ankylosing spondylitis. The CDR3 runs from the conserved cysteine through the conserved F or W.

v_gene,j_gene,CDR3aa
TRBV10-3,TRBJ2-3,CAIRKTSGSADTQYF
TRBV29-1,TRBJ2-7,CSVRDPGTGSYEQYF
TRBV20-1,TRBJ2-7,CSARDKQGVFGFDEQYF
TRBV3-1,TRBJ2-7,CASSLRDLPHEQYF
TRBV12-3/TRBV12-4,TRBJ1-1,CASRHTGNTEAFF
TRBV7-9,TRBJ1-3,CASHGVPSGNTIYF
TRBV27,TRBJ2-7,CASSSSSVYEQYF
TRBV6-5,TRBJ2-7,CASSYLGQGHEQYF
TRBV12-3/TRBV12-4,TRBJ1-5,CASRLRRFSNQPQHF
TRBV4-3,TRBJ2-7,CASSQDGLAGSYEQYF
TRBV10-2,TRBJ2-7,CASSESEGSSYEQYF
TRBV27,TRBJ2-1,CASRPGLAVYNEQFF
TRBV19,TRBJ2-7,CASTPRGQASSYEQYF
TRBV20-1,TRBJ2-7,CSATEGGEQYF
TRBV11-2,TRBJ2-3,CASSLVELFTDTQYF
TRBV29-1,TRBJ1-3,CSGTFSGPSGNTIYF
TRBV21-1,TRBJ2-7,CASSTWVGGYSYEQYF
TRBV20-1,TRBJ2-1,CSASRDSFHPEQFF
TRBV5-6,TRBJ2-7,CASNQGNEQYF
TRBV6-2/TRBV6-3,TRBJ2-2,CASTFTGGPGELFF
TRBV27,TRBJ2-1,CASSLRGREQFF
TRBV24-1,TRBJ2-7,CATSDLWTGACYEQYF
TRBV7-6,TRBJ2-1,CASSLMTSGDRYNEQFF
TRBV6-1,TRBJ1-1,CASILVGGGNTEAFF
TRBV29-1,TRBJ2-7,CSVEDSTKNYEQYF
TRBV4-1,TRBJ2-1,CASSQDSGLVLNEQFF
TRBV15,TRBJ1-5,CATSRDGRGPGQPQHF
TRBV4-1,TRBJ2-1,CASSQDLAGGANEQFF
TRBV12-3/TRBV12-4,TRBJ2-1,CASHGEEGEQFF
TRBV5-1,TRBJ1-5,CASSLGTGLQPQHF
TRBV25-1,TRBJ2-7,CASSGTSGRYEQYF
TRBV7-9,TRBJ2-1,CASSLDLLAREHFF
TRBV5-6,TRBJ1-3,CASSPGESGNTIYF
TRBV29-1,TRBJ1-2,CSVDPDFSTMEGYTF